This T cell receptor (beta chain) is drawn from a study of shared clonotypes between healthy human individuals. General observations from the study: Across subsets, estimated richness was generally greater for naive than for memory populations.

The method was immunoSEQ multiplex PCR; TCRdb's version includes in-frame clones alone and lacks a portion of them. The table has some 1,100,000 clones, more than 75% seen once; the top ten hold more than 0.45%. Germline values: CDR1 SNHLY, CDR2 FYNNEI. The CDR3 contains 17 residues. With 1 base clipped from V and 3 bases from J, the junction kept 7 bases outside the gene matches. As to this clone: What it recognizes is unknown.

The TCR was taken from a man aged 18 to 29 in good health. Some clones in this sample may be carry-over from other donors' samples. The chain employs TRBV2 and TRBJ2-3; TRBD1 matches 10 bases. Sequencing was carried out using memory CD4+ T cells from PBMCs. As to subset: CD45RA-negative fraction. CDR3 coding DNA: TGTGCCAGCAGTGAAGAGCTCCCGGGACAGGGGACAGATACGCAGTATTTT. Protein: CASSEELPGQGTDTQYF.